The present T cell receptor beta chain was sequenced within a study of cytomegalovirus exposure and HLA in healthy donors. Both 60 Vbeta primers and 13 Jbeta primers went into the PCR. TCRdb's table, derived via immunoSEQ multiplex PCR, lists solely in-frame clones and lacks some. The profile shows under 150,000 clones, 75% to 90% of them singletons. Germline CDR1 reads SNHLY; CDR2 reads FYNNEI. This CDR3 spans 14 amino acids. Trimming left V 1 base short and J 6 bases short, with 12 bases between. The material sequenced was PBMCs. The V and J genes are TRBV2 and TRBJ1-2; possibly TRBD1 for D (5 bases). The TCR was taken from a woman between 35 and 50 years old in good health and CMV-seronegative. The DNA for the CDR3 is TGTGCCAGCAGTGAAGTCCAGGGTTCCCATGGCTACACCTTC. Translated: CASSEVQGSHGYTF.